The 23 T cell receptor beta chains reported below all come from one sample, sequenced in a study of blood T cell repertoires in COVID-19. Measured with immunoSEQ multiplex PCR; TCRdb has only the in-frame clones, and not every one. The table lists 150,000 to 200,000 clones, approximately 79% of them singletons. The material sequenced was peripheral blood. Receptors originate from a woman at least 80 years old with acute or convalescent COVID-19.

The V call is TRBV7-2, the J call TRBJ2-7; perhaps TRBD1 as D (6 bases). The CDR3 sequence is 15 residues long. CDR1 is SGHTA, CDR2 FQGNSA, per germline. V lost 5 bases and J lost 4, with 18 bases in between. CDR3 protein: CASSPNSQGSYEQYF. The DNA for the CDR3 is TGTGCCAGCAGCCCAAACAGTCAGGGGAGTTACGAGCAGTACTTC.

DNA for the CDR3: TGTGCCAGCAGCTGGGTCCGGGACAGGGGCTACAATGAGCAGTTCTTC. It is translated as CASSWVRDRGYNEQFF. The chain is built from TRBV7-2 and TRBJ2-1; TRBD1 agrees at 10 bases. The CDR3 extends over 16 amino acids. V lost 4 bases to trimming and J lost 3 bases; unmatched junction nucleotides: 6. From germline, CDR1 is SGHTA and CDR2 FQGNSA.

The V call is TRBV3-1 (or the pseudogene TRBV3-2), the J call TRBJ2-2, with D possibly matching TRBD2 (6 bases). The V end lost 5 bases, the J end lost 5 bases, and 18 bases lay between the germline ends. The germline gives CDR1 LGHDT, CDR2 YNNKEL (reference sequence). The CDR3 covers 16 residues. The CDR3 region has the DNA TGTGCCAGCAGCGGCCTCACGGGAGTTGATACCGGGGAGCTGTTTTTT. Residues: CASSGLTGVDTGELFF.

The gene calls are TRBV5-4 and TRBJ1-5; no clear D. The V end lost 0 bases, the J end lost 0 bases, and 10 bases lay between the germline ends. This CDR3 is 16 amino acids long. Germline CDR1 is SGHNT and CDR2 is YYREEE (reference sequence). The CDR3 DNA reads TGTGCCAGCAGCTTGGGGACTCCTGATAGCAATCAGCCCCAGCATTTT. This translates into CASSLGTPDSNQPQHF.

The chain has TRBV12-3 or TRBV12-4 and TRBJ2-1; D gene uncertain. The CDR3 sequence is 11 residues long. With 5 bases removed from V and 7 bases from J, the gap between germline ends came to 6 bases. In nucleotides, the CDR3 is TGTGCCAGCAGTAACGGGAATGAGCAGTTCTTC. Translation: CASSNGNEQFF.

The rearrangement links TRBV7-3 to TRBJ2-1; D is ambiguous. Germline V gene data show CDR1 as SGHTA and CDR2 as FQGTGA. Trimming stripped 8 bases from V and 0 bases from J, with 11 bases between. This CDR3 has 14 residues. The CDR3 here is CASQSTDSYNEQFF. CDR3 bases: TGTGCCAGCCAATCTACTGACTCCTACAATGAGCAGTTCTTC.

V usage is TRBV3-1 (or the pseudogene TRBV3-2) and J usage is TRBJ1-2, with a weak D call TRBD1 (5 bases). Per germline, CDR1 LGHDT and CDR2 YNNKEL (reference sequence). The CDR3 covers 15 residues. V lost 3 bases, J lost 4 bases, and 15 bases lay in between. The CDR3 DNA reads TGTGCCAGCAGCCAGGGTAGACAGTTCCTCTATGGCTACACCTTC. It encodes CASSQGRQFLYGYTF.

This clone appeared many times. The junction does not match germline at one end; this may be a read error. V gene TRBV28 combines with J gene TRBJ1-4, with D tentatively TRBD1 (6 bases). In germline, CDR1 is MDHEN, CDR2 SYDVKM. The CDR3 is 12 amino acids. This CDR3 reads CASSQAGLGHRF. The CDR3 nucleotides are TGTGCCAGCAGTCAAGCTGGTCTGGGACACCGTTTT.

This CDR3 is CASSLDREAGELFF. CDR3 in DNA: TGCGCCAGCAGCTTAGACAGGGAGGCCGGGGAGCTGTTTTTT. The genes are TRBV5-1 and TRBJ2-2, with D possibly being TRBD1 (7 bases). Trimming took off 2 bases at V and 6 bases at J, with 11 bases between the two ends. The CDR3 length is 14 residues. In germline, CDR1 is SGHRS, CDR2 YFSETQ.

This chain uses TRBV28 with TRBJ2-1; a possible D gene is TRBD2 (5 bases). This CDR3 is built from 18 residues. V lost 6 bases to trimming and J lost 0 bases, with 21 bases between them. Germline V lookup: CDR1 MDHEN, CDR2 SYDVKM. CDR3 loop: CASSGPEGGSGSYNEQFF. CDR3 coding DNA: TGTGCCAGCAGCGGACCTGAGGGTGGGAGCGGCTCCTACAATGAGCAGTTCTTC. The full variable domain, in which reference TRBV28 and TRBJ2-1 provide the parts outside the CDR3, is DVKVTQSSRYLVKRTGEKVFLECVQDMDHENMFWYRQDPGLGLRLIYFSYDVKMKEKGDIPEGYSVSREKKERFSLILESASTNQTSMYLCASSGPEGGSGSYNEQFFGPGTRLTVL.

The J gene is TRBJ2-7, the V gene TRBV4-2; 9 positions match TRBD2. Trimming at V came to 3 bases and at J to 2 bases, leaving 5 bases not matched to a gene. This CDR3 is built from 15 residues. Germline V gene sequence: CDR1 LGHNA, CDR2 YNFKEQ. This CDR3 is CASSQPSGEPYEQYF. The CDR3 DNA reads as TGTGCCAGCAGCCAGCCTAGCGGGGAGCCCTACGAGCAGTACTTC.

The chain has TRBV5-1 and TRBJ2-7, with 8 bases identical to TRBD1. The V segment lost 3 bases and the J segment 3 bases; nucleotides outside the gene matches: 5. The CDR3 runs 14 residues. Germline V gene lookup returns CDR1 SGHRS and CDR2 YFSETQ. In DNA form, the CDR3 reads TGCGCCAGCAGCTCCCGGGACAGGCTCTACGAGCAGTACTTC. The encoded protein is CASSSRDRLYEQYF.

This chain uses TRBV28 with TRBJ1-2; TRBD1 aligns across 9 bases. Germline V CDR1 and CDR2: MDHEN, SYDVKM. The CDR3 length is 15 residues. The trim removed 2 bases at V and 4 bases at J, leaving 5 bases unmatched. The CDR3 DNA sequence: TGTGCCAGCAGTTTAACAGGGGGCGATTTCTATGGCTACACCTTC. Translating it yields CASSLTGGDFYGYTF.

This chain links TRBV7-2 with TRBJ2-5; 13 bases line up with TRBD2. This CDR3 has 15 amino acids. The germline V gene encodes CDR1 SGHTA and CDR2 FQGNSA. The junction had 7 bases not matched to a gene; V was cut back by 5 bases and J by 7 bases. CDR3 coding DNA: TGTGCCAGCAGCACAAGACTAGCGGGAGGATCGACCCAGTACTTC. Translation gives CASSTRLAGGSTQYF.

This clone has more than one count but fewer than ten. The V gene is TRBV4-2, the J gene TRBJ2-7; 7 bases are a match to TRBD1. CDR1 and CDR2 from the germline V gene are LGHNA and YNFKEQ. There are 14 residues in the CDR3. V shed 1 base and J 5 bases; nucleotides not matched to a gene: 5. The CDR3 is CASSQGWDSNEQYF. The CDR3 DNA is TGTGCCAGCAGCCAAGGCTGGGACAGCAACGAGCAGTACTTC.

The chain uses TRBV5-1 and TRBJ2-7; 9 bases are shared with TRBD2. The CDR3 spans 14 residues. Germline V CDR1 and CDR2: SGHRS, YFSETQ. Trimming cost V 3 bases and J 7 bases; bases outside gene matches: 8. CDR3 nucleotide sequence: TGCGCCAGCAGCTATCGCAGCGGGGGGCATGAGCAGTACTTC. Translated: CASSYRSGGHEQYF.

The chain is built from TRBV4-1 and TRBJ2-2; perhaps TRBD1 as D (5 bases). V was trimmed by 4 bases and J by 4 bases, leaving 22 bases between them. This CDR3 region has 18 residues. From germline, CDR1 is MGHRA and CDR2 YSYEKL. CDR3 protein: CASSPSPLRGRGTGELFF. CDR3 nucleotide sequence: TGCGCCAGCAGCCCAAGCCCCCTACGAGGTAGGGGCACCGGGGAGCTGTTTTTT.

The rearrangement joins TRBV19 to TRBJ1-1; tentative D call: TRBD1 (6 bases). The CDR3 contains 14 residues. The germline V and J ends were trimmed by 5 bases and 0 bases, with 10 bases remaining between them. Germline assignment: CDR1 LNHDA and CDR2 SQIVND (reference sequence). CDR3 residues: CASSQQGVNTEAFF. The CDR3 nucleotides read TGTGCCAGTAGTCAACAGGGAGTGAACACTGAAGCTTTCTTT.

This clone was detected only once. The rearrangement uses TRBV5-1 and TRBJ2-5, with D possibly TRBD1 on 5 matching bases. CDR1 SGHRS and CDR2 YFSETQ come from the germline V gene. There are 15 residues in the CDR3. Trimming stripped 7 bases from V and 2 bases from J, with 18 bases between. CDR3 nucleotide sequence: TGCGCCAGCCAAAACCACAGGAATCAGCAAGAGACCCAGTACTTC. As protein: CASQNHRNQQETQYF.

The V gene is TRBV2, the J gene TRBJ1-5, with D possibly matching TRBD1 (6 bases). Germline-derived CDR1 and CDR2 are SNHLY and FYNNEI. V was cut by 8 bases and J by 4 bases, with 15 bases left in between. This CDR3 has 14 residues. For the CDR3, the DNA is TGTGCCAGCGGGGGCTCACAGGAGAATCAGCCCCAGCATTTT. It specifies CASGGSQENQPQHF.

This chain joins TRBV3-1 (or the pseudogene TRBV3-2) and TRBJ1-1, with TRBD1 identical over 9 bases. Looked up from germline, CDR1 is LGHDT and CDR2 is YNNKEL (reference sequence). The CDR3 contains 13 residues. V lost 4 bases and J lost 6; bases outside the gene matches: 3. CDR3 protein: CASSRQGESEAFF. CDR3 nucleotides: TGTGCCAGCAGCCGACAGGGGGAGTCTGAAGCTTTCTTT.

The chain combines TRBV6-5 with TRBJ2-3, with D perhaps TRBD1 (6 bases). There are 15 residues in the CDR3. The V end was cut by 0 bases, the J end by 3 bases, with 10 bases between. Per germline, CDR1 MNHEY and CDR2 SVGAGI. CDR3 region: CASSYSRTGTDTQYF. The CDR3 DNA reads TGTGCCAGCAGTTACTCGAGAACAGGGACAGATACGCAGTATTTT.

In its sample, this clone was seen once. V gene TRBV2 combines with J gene TRBJ2-7, with 7 bases aligning to TRBD1. Per germline, CDR1 SNHLY and CDR2 FYNNEI. The V gene end was trimmed by 6 bases and the J gene end by 5 bases; junction bases not matched to a gene: 10. There are 14 residues in the CDR3. The CDR3, as DNA: TGTGCCAGCAGCGAACAGGGGCCTAGGGACGAGCAGTACTTC. Protein: CASSEQGPRDEQYF.